The rows below give T cell receptor beta chains drawn from one sample of a study of T cells in Graves' hyperthyroidism and ophthalmopathy. MiXCR was run by TCRdb on the multiplex PCR reads, yielding one entry per CDR3 protein. This table holds 480,000 or so distinct CDR3 sequences, over 45% found once. The sample taken for sequencing was peripheral blood or thyroid tissue (not recorded which). The origin of the receptors is an adult woman with Graves' disease, either hyperthyroidism or ophthalmopathy (not recorded which). Each CDR3 is given with its conserved first and last residue. D genes are given only for firm matches. Some rows have no size entry. The others give once, few or many, or a class for an expanded clone.

J,D,size,V,DNA,CDR3
TRBJ2-3,.,.,TRBV14,TGTGCCAGCAGCCAACAACCACAAGAGACCCAGTATTTT,CASSQQPQETQYF
TRBJ1-4,.,few,TRBV25-1,TGTGCCAGCAGAGGATGGGTAGGGGGAGAGGAAAAACTGTTTTTT,CASRGWVGGEEKLFF
TRBJ1-2,.,.,TRBV19,TGTGCCAGTAGTCCTACAGATAACTATGGCTACACCTTC,CASSPTDNYGYTF
TRBJ1-2,TRBD1,few,TRBV15,TGTGCCACCAGCAGAGTGACAGGGAGTTATGGCTACACCTTC,CATSRVTGSYGYTF
TRBJ1-5,TRBD1,many,TRBV10-3,TGTGCCATCAGTGAGTCCCCGGGACAGCCAACAGGTTTTCAGCCCCAGCATTTT,CAISESPGQPTGFQPQHF
TRBJ2-5,.,.,TRBV15,TGTGCCACCAGCAGAGATACCGGCCGGAGGTCGGAGACCCAGTACTTC,CATSRDTGRRSETQYF
TRBJ2-7,.,.,TRBV10-3,TGTGCCATCAGTCCAGGCTACGAGCAGTACTTC,CAISPGYEQYF
TRBJ1-2,.,.,TRBV9,TGTGCCAGCAGCGCCGAGGGCCTTTATGGCTACACCTTC,CASSAEGLYGYTF
TRBJ2-7,.,.,TRBV10-3,TGTGCCATCAGTGCTAGCTGGGGCACCGCCTCCGGGCAGTACTTC,CAISASWGTASGQYF
TRBJ1-2,TRBD1,.,TRBV2,TGTGCCAGCAGTGAGTCCTGGACAGGAGACTATGGCTACACCTTC,CASSESWTGDYGYTF
TRBJ2-7,.,.,TRBV7-2,TGTGCCAGCAGTTTTTTTCCTATCTACGAGCAGTACTTC,CASSFFPIYEQYF
TRBJ2-5,TRBD2,few,TRBV3-1,TGTGCCAGCAGACCCAGCGGGAGGGCCGAGGGTAAAGAGACCCAGTACTTC,CASRPSGRAEGKETQYF
TRBJ1-5,.,.,TRBV27,TGTGCCAGCAGTTTATGGGGGAATAGCAATCAGCCCCAGCATTTT,CASSLWGNSNQPQHF
TRBJ1-1,.,.,TRBV20-1,TGCAGTGCTACTCCGAGCGGCAGGACGAACACTGAAGCTTTCTTT,CSATPSGRTNTEAFF
TRBJ1-2,.,many,TRBV7-9,TGTGCCAGCAGCCGGGGAGAGGGCCCCTATGGCTACACCTTC,CASSRGEGPYGYTF
TRBJ2-5,.,.,TRBV5-1,TGCGCCAGCAGCTCCCGGGGGCCTTGGGAGACCCAGTACTTC,CASSSRGPWETQYF